The clone carrying this TCR beta chain occurred a few times. Its specificity is unknown. This sample was included in a study of T-cell memory formation after mild COVID-19. Study conclusions and caveats: Later expanders leaned CD4+, whereas clones that contracted between day 15 and 85 were balanced CD4/CD8. The main location of contracting CD4+ clones was CM and EM, and that of contracting CD8+ clones was EMRA.

5'RACE with constant-segment primers built TCRalpha and TCRbeta cDNA libraries with UMIs. TCRdb reprocessed the 5' RACE reads with MiXCR, giving one entry per CDR3 protein. Of about 84,000 distinct CDR3 sequences in the sample, approximately 15% are singletons; the top ten hold about a third. Sequences were obtained from PBMCs or a T cell subset sorted from them (not recorded which). This receptor was taken from an adult woman who had mild COVID-19 (a few samples of this study predate the infection). Cell type and time point are not known.

DNA for the CDR3: TGTGCCAGCAGCGATCAGGGGCCCCAGCATTTT. This encodes CASSDQGPQHF. This rearrangement joins TRBV7-9 to TRBJ1-5; D is perhaps TRBD1 (5 bases). Germline CDR1 is SEHNR and CDR2 is FQNEAQ (reference sequence). The V gene lost 5 bases and the J gene lost 9 bases, with 8 bases spanning the gap. The CDR3 has 11 residues. Full variable domain (outside the CDR3, taken from reference TRBV7-9 and TRBJ1-5): DTGVSQNPRHKITKRGQNVTFRCDPISEHNRLYWYRQTLGQGPEFLTYFQNEAQLEKSRLLSDRFSAERPKGSFSTLEIQRTEQGDSAMYLCASSDQGPQHFGDGTRLSIL.